These 32 T cell receptor beta chains came from one sample sequenced in a study of PD-L1 blockade in urothelial cancer. Using immunoSEQ multiplex PCR, the repertoire was profiled, and TCRdb retains in-frame clones only, with some absent. The sample includes some 71,000 clones, around four fifths of them seen just once. Time point noted: pretreatment peripheral blood. This material consisted of PBMCs, taken around atezolizumab (anti-PD-L1) treatment. These receptors all stem from a man aged 40-55 years with urothelial cancer.

V usage is TRBV7-2 and J usage is TRBJ1-1; D is uncertain. Germline V CDR1 and CDR2: SGHTA, FQGNSA. Trimming left V 5 bases short and J 0 bases short, with 16 bases between. This CDR3 contains 16 residues. For the CDR3, the DNA is TGTGCCAGCAGCCCGAACCTTCTGACACTGAACACTGAAGCTTTCTTT. As protein: CASSPNLLTLNTEAFF.

The chain joins TRBV7-2 to TRBJ2-1; D may be TRBD1 (5 bases). This CDR3 region has 19 residues. CDR1 and CDR2 (germline): SGHTA, FQGNSA. The V end lost 1 base, the J end lost 0 bases, and 19 bases lay between the germline ends. CDR3 region: CASSLVISQGRGSYNEQFF. CDR3 sequence (DNA): TGTGCCAGCAGCTTAGTTATCTCTCAGGGAAGGGGCTCCTACAATGAGCAGTTCTTC.

The rearrangement joins TRBV28 to TRBJ1-2, with D possibly matching TRBD1 (5 bases). CDR1 and CDR2 from the germline V gene are MDHEN and SYDVKM. This CDR3 comprises 14 residues. V lost 4 bases, J lost 4 bases, and 13 bases lay in between. The CDR3 DNA follows: TGTGCCAGCAGTTCAGGGAATGACGGCTATGGCTACACCTTC. Translating gives CASSSGNDGYGYTF.

This chain uses TRBV18 with TRBJ2-1; D is ambiguous. Germline loops: CDR1 KGHSH, CDR2 LQKENI. This CDR3 is 15 amino acids long. Trimming removed 6 bases from V and 4 bases from J, with 16 bases in between. In DNA, the CDR3 is TGTGCCAGCTCTCCTAAGACTGGCCCTTACAATGAGCAGTTCTTC. Translating gives CASSPKTGPYNEQFF. Based on the CDR3 plus reference TRBV18 and TRBJ2-1, the full variable domain is NAGVMQNPRHLVRRRGQEARLRCSPMKGHSHVYWYRQLPEEGLKFMVYLQKENIIDESGMPKERFSAEFPKEGPSILRIQQVVRGDSAAYFCASSPKTGPYNEQFFGPGTRLTVL.

This rearrangement joins TRBV10-3 to TRBJ2-7; 7 bases are shared with TRBD2. V dropped 3 bases and J dropped 2; count of bases not matched to a gene: 10. The CDR3 covers 16 residues. Germline assignment: CDR1 ENHRY and CDR2 SYGVKD. CDR3 DNA: TGTGCCATCAGTGATCCGACGGGGGGAAGGGCCTACGAGCAGTACTTC. This codes for CAISDPTGGRAYEQYF.

The chain uses TRBV7-6 and TRBJ2-5; TRBD2 is a possible D gene (6 bases). The germline V gene encodes CDR1 SGHVS and CDR2 FNYEAQ. V lost 4 bases, J lost 1 base, and 10 bases lay in between. The CDR3 has 14 amino acids. The CDR3 region has the DNA TGTGCCAGCAGCTCGGGACTGCTCCAAGAGACCCAGTACTTC. Protein sequence: CASSSGLLQETQYF.

The gene calls are TRBV18 and TRBJ2-7; 11 bases match TRBD2. Germline CDR1 KGHSH, CDR2 LQKENI. This CDR3 has 14 amino acids. The V gene end was trimmed by 5 bases and the J gene end by 3 bases; junction bases not matched to a gene: 3. For the CDR3, the DNA is TGTGCCAGCTCAATAGGGACTAGCGGCTACGAGCAGTACTTC. It specifies CASSIGTSGYEQYF.

V gene TRBV6-1 combines with J gene TRBJ1-1; D unclear. Germline-derived CDR1 and CDR2 are MNHNS and SASEGT. Trimming removed 10 bases at V and 6 bases at J, with 18 bases between. The CDR3 totals 13 residues. CDR3 sequence reads: CATSLAGVAEAFF. The CDR3 DNA is TGTGCCACCAGCCTGGCGGGCGTAGCTGAAGCTTTCTTT.

V is TRBV28 and J is TRBJ2-4; tentative D call: TRBD2 (5 bases). The V gene lost 3 bases and the J gene lost 8 bases, with 20 bases spanning the gap. This CDR3 comprises 16 residues. Germline assignment: CDR1 MDHEN and CDR2 SYDVKM. The CDR3 DNA follows: TGTGCCAGCAGTTTTCTGGCCCTTGGTGGGCGGGACATTCAGTACTTC. Translation gives CASSFLALGGRDIQYF.

This clone was seen just once. This chain links TRBV9 with TRBJ2-5; 11 bases map to TRBD2. The CDR3 extends over 17 amino acids. V dropped 3 bases and J dropped 5; count of bases not matched to a gene: 12. Germline assignment: CDR1 SGDLS and CDR2 YYNGEE. CDR3 DNA: TGTGCCAGCAGCGGAGGACTAGCGGGCTCTGGTTCCGAGACCCAGTACTTC. It yields the protein CASSGGLAGSGSETQYF. The full variable domain, with the rest looked up from reference TRBV9 and TRBJ2-5, is DSGVTQTPKHLITATGQRVTLRCSPRSGDLSVYWYQQSLDQGLQFLIQYYNGEERAKGNILERFSAQQFPDLHSELNLSSLELGDSALYFCASSGGLAGSGSETQYFGPGTRLLVL.

The chain has TRBV5-8 and TRBJ2-1; D gene ambiguous. V was pared by 4 bases and J by 13 bases, with 18 bases between. The CDR3 loop spans 13 amino acids. Germline CDR1 reads SGHTS; CDR2 reads YDEGEE. CDR3 sequence: CASSPDNRRSQFF. For the CDR3, the DNA is TGTGCCAGCAGCCCCGACAACCGGCGCTCCCAGTTCTTC.

The chain recombines TRBV7-3 with TRBJ2-1; TRBD2 matches 13 bases. The CDR3 sequence is 18 residues long. The ends lost 4 bases at V and 4 bases at J; junction bases unmatched: 10. From germline, CDR1 is SGHTA and CDR2 FQGTGA. CDR3 DNA sequence: TGTGCCAGCAGCTCCCGGACTAGCGGGAGACCCAGTTACAATGAGCAGTTCTTC. Encoded protein: CASSSRTSGRPSYNEQFF.

The chain recombines TRBV4-3 with TRBJ1-3; unclear D gene. Deletions cut 2 bases from V and 3 bases from J, with 11 bases between. This CDR3 contains 15 residues. The germline CDR1 and CDR2 sequences are LGHNA and YSLEER. CDR3 amino acids: CASSQTFSNGNTIYF. CDR3 coding DNA: TGCGCCAGCAGCCAAACTTTTAGTAATGGAAACACCATATATTTT.

CDR3 amino acids: CASSPTGNEQYF. In DNA form, the CDR3 reads TGCGCCAGCAGCCCGACAGGGAACGAGCAGTACTTC. The chain couples TRBV5-1 to TRBJ2-7; TRBD1 matches at 7 bases. Trimming at V came to 4 bases and at J to 5 bases, leaving 3 bases not matched to a gene. Germline V CDR1 and CDR2: SGHRS, YFSETQ. The CDR3 covers 12 residues.

The V gene is TRBV6-6, the J gene TRBJ2-3, with TRBD2 identical over 7 bases. V trimming: 1 base; J trimming: 6 bases; junction bases outside the gene matches: 1. Germline lookup yields CDR1 MNHNY and CDR2 SVGAGI (reference sequence). The CDR3 totals 13 residues. CDR3 region: CASSYLRGDTQYF. CDR3 nucleotide sequence: TGTGCCAGCAGTTACTTGCGGGGGGATACGCAGTATTTT.

This chain joins TRBV7-2 and TRBJ2-7; maybe TRBD2 (5 bases). Per germline, CDR1 SGHTA and CDR2 FQGNSA. The CDR3 has 15 residues. V dropped 7 bases and J dropped 9 bases, with 25 bases sitting between them. The CDR3 DNA sequence: TGTGCCAGCACCTCCCAAGCGGAGACTACGACGGGGCAGTACTTC. Protein product: CASTSQAETTTGQYF.

This chain uses TRBV27 with TRBJ2-7; 14 bases are a match to TRBD2. The junction had 6 bases not matched to a gene; V was cut back by 5 bases and J by 6 bases. CDR1 is MNHEY, CDR2 SMNVEV, per germline (reference sequence). This CDR3 region has 15 residues. For the CDR3, the DNA is TGTGCCAGCAGTCAGACTAGCGGGAGGGCCCTCGAGCAGTACTTC. Its protein product is CASSQTSGRALEQYF.

The chain links TRBV2 to TRBJ2-2; D may be TRBD2 (7 bases). The germline V gene has CDR1 SNHLY and CDR2 FYNNEI. CDR3 size: 13 residues. Trimming stripped 11 bases from V and 4 bases from J, with 14 bases between. CDR3 region: CAVAGAGTGELFF. For the CDR3, the DNA is TGTGCCGTTGCGGGGGCAGGCACCGGGGAGCTGTTTTTT.

This chain links TRBV6-5 with TRBJ1-2, with 8 bases aligning to TRBD1. CDR3 length: 15 amino acids. The J segment lost 6 bases and the V segment lost 2 bases, leaving 8 bases of the junction unmatched. Germline values: CDR1 MNHEY, CDR2 SVGAGI. CDR3 coding DNA: TGTGCCAGCAGTTACACCAGACAGGGGCGGCATGGCTACACCTTC. Translated, it gives CASSYTRQGRHGYTF.

J is TRBJ2-5 and V is TRBV15, with a tentative D call TRBD2 (6 bases). This CDR3 contains 14 residues. Trimming removed 3 bases from V and 2 bases from J, with 10 bases in between. The germline gives CDR1 LNHNV, CDR2 YYDKDF (reference sequence). CDR3 sequence: CATSRTSIQETQYF. The CDR3 DNA is TGTGCCACCAGCAGGACTAGTATACAAGAGACCCAGTACTTC.

This clone was recorded once. V and J are TRBV9 and TRBJ1-1; no reliable D call. From germline, CDR1 is SGDLS and CDR2 YYNGEE. The ends were cut back, 3 bases at V and 11 bases at J, with 20 bases in the middle. The CDR3 length is 14 residues. The CDR3 nucleotides read TGTGCCAGCAGCGGCACGGGGTCCCTAGAGGAGGCTTTCTTT. This gives the protein CASSGTGSLEEAFF.

This chain connects TRBV6-1 to TRBJ1-5; D perhaps matches TRBD1 (5 bases). The V gene lost 9 bases and the J gene lost 7 bases, with 16 bases spanning the gap. The CDR3 has 13 residues. Germline CDR1 and CDR2: MNHNS and SASEGT. CDR3 coding DNA: TGTGCCAGTCAGGGAGGCGGGGGACAGCCCCAGCATTTT. This codes for CASQGGGGQPQHF.

CDR3 amino acids: CAWSNTAVSGNTIYF. CDR3 nucleotide sequence: TGTGCCTGGAGTAACACAGCAGTCTCTGGAAACACCATATATTTT. The chain couples TRBV30 to TRBJ1-3; no clear D. Germline V gives CDR1 GTSNPN, CDR2 SVGIG (reference sequence). The CDR3 contains 15 residues. The V and J ends lost 2 bases and 0 bases respectively, with 11 bases between them.

The chain recombines TRBV7-2 with TRBJ1-1; D might be TRBD1 (5 bases). The V and J ends lost 1 base and 7 bases respectively, with 16 bases between them. Germline CDR1 and CDR2: SGHTA and FQGNSA. There are 15 residues in the CDR3. The CDR3, as DNA: TGTGCCAGCAGCTTAGGTGGGGCCCCCTGGAGTGAAGCTTTCTTT. Translating it yields CASSLGGAPWSEAFF.

This chain connects TRBV28 to TRBJ2-6; D is ambiguous. V was pared by 8 bases and J by 1 base, with 6 bases between. The CDR3 covers 13 residues. Per germline, CDR1 MDHEN and CDR2 SYDVKM. The CDR3 coding sequence is TGTGCCAGCCTTTTGTCTGGGGCCAACGTCCTGACTTTC. It codes for CASLLSGANVLTF.

The chain is built from TRBV7-8 and TRBJ2-2; 9 bases line up with TRBD2. This CDR3 has 16 amino acids. The V and J ends lost 3 bases and 4 bases, in that order; junction bases with no gene match: 6. The V gene's germline CDR1 is SGHVS and CDR2 FQNEAQ. In nucleotides, the CDR3 is TGTGCCAGCAGCTTGATTCTAGCGGGACTCACCGGGGAGCTGTTTTTT. Translated: CASSLILAGLTGELFF.

The rearrangement joins TRBV18 to TRBJ1-2, with D tentatively TRBD1 (6 bases). The CDR3 totals 14 residues. Germline CDR1 and CDR2: KGHSH and LQKENI. V shed 3 bases and J shed 8 bases, with 16 bases lying between them. CDR3 in amino acids: CASSPPAGVGGYTF. In DNA form, the CDR3 reads TGTGCCAGCTCACCCCCGGCAGGGGTGGGAGGCTACACCTTC.

The chain combines TRBV28 with TRBJ2-5; D is unclear. This CDR3 region has 11 residues. V lost 10 bases to trimming and J lost 6 bases, with 12 bases between them. Germline V gives CDR1 MDHEN, CDR2 SYDVKM. This CDR3 reads CATLSHKTQYF. DNA of the CDR3: TGTGCCACCCTGAGCCATAAGACCCAGTACTTC.

This sequence joins TRBV13 and TRBJ2-1; TRBD2 matches 14 bases. V shed 5 bases and J 0 bases; nucleotides not matched to a gene: 6. The CDR3 has 18 residues. The germline V gene has CDR1 PRHDT and CDR2 FYEKMQ (reference sequence). The CDR3 DNA is TGTGCCAGCAGCGCAACCGGGACTAGCGGGAGCTCCTACAATGAGCAGTTCTTC. Encoded protein: CASSATGTSGSSYNEQFF.

This chain links TRBV12-5 with TRBJ2-1; 10 bases line up with TRBD2. Germline V lookup: CDR1 LGHNT, CDR2 FRNRAP. CDR3 length: 18 amino acids. After removal of 0 bases from V and 9 bases from J, the junction contained 14 bases not matched to a gene. CDR3 sequence reads: CASGLVPLASGSDSEQFF. The CDR3 DNA follows: TGTGCTAGTGGTTTGGTCCCCCTGGCTAGCGGGAGTGATAGTGAGCAGTTCTTC.

The chain is built from TRBV14 and TRBJ1-4; possibly TRBD1 for D (5 bases). The CDR3 is made up of 16 amino acids. CDR1 SGHDN and CDR2 FVKESK come from the germline V gene. The germline V and J ends were trimmed by 4 bases and 0 bases, with 12 bases remaining between them. The CDR3 loop is CASSPWGGATNEKLFF. The CDR3 DNA reads TGTGCCAGCAGCCCCTGGGGGGGGGCAACTAATGAAAAACTGTTTTTT. The full variable domain, completed using reference TRBV14 and TRBJ1-4, is EAGVTQFPSHSVIEKGQTVTLRCDPISGHDNLYWYRRVMGKEIKFLLHFVKESKQDESGMPNNRFLAERTGGTYSTLKVQPAELEDSGVYFCASSPWGGATNEKLFFGSGTQLSVL.

V gene TRBV5-6 combines with J gene TRBJ2-7; D remains ambiguous. The CDR3 extends over 12 amino acids. CDR1 and CDR2 (germline): SGHDT, YYEEEE. V was shortened by 6 bases and J by 5 bases, with 12 bases between the two germline ends. CDR3 sequence reads: CASTALSDEQYF. Written as DNA, the CDR3 is TGTGCCAGCACCGCCCTGAGCGACGAGCAGTACTTC.